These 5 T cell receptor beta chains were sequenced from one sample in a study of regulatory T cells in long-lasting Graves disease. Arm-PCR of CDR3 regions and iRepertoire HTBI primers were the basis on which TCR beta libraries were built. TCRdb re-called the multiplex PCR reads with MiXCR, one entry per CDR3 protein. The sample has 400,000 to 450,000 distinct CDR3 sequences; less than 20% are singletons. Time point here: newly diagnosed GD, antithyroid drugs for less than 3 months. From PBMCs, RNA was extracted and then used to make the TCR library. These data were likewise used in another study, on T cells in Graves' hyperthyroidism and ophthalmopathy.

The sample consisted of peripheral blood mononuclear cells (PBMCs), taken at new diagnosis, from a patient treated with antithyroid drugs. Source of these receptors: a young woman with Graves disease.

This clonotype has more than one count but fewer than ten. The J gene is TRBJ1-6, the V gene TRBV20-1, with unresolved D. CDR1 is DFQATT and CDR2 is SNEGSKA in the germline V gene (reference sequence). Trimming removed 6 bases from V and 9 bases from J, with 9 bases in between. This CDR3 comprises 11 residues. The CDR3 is CSASPGSPLHF. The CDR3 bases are TGCAGTGCAAGCCCCGGTTCACCCCTCCACTTT.

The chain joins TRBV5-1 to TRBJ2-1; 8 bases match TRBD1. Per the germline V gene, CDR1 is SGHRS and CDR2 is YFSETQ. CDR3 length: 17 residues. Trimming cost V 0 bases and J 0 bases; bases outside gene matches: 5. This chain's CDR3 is CASSLVGQGVSYNEQFF. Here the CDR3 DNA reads TGCGCCAGCAGCTTGGTTGGACAGGGCGTCTCCTACAATGAGCAGTTCTTC.

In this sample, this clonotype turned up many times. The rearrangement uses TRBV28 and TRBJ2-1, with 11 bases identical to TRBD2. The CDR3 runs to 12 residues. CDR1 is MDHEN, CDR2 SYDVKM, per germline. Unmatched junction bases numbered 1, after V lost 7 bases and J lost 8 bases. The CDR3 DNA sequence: TGTGCCAGCACGACTAGCGGGGATGAGCAGTTCTTC. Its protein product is CASTTSGDEQFF.

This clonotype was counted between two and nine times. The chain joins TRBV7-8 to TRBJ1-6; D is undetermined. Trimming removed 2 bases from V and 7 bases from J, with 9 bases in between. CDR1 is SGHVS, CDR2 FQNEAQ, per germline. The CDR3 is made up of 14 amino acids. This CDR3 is CASSLRPKNSPLHF. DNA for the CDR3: TGTGCCAGCAGCTTACGGCCGAAAAATTCACCCCTCCACTTT.

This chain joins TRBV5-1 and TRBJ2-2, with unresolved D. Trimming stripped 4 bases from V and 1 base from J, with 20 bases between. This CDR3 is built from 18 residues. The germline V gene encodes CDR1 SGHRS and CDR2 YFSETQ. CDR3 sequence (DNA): TGCGCCAGCAGCCGGTTTGGGATTTCATCCGTGAACACCGGGGAGCTGTTTTTT. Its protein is CASSRFGISSVNTGELFF. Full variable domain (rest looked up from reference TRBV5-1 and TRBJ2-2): KAGVTQTPRYLIKTRGQQVTLSCSPISGHRSVSWYQQTPGQGLQFLFEYFSETQRNKGNFPGRFSGRQFSNSRSEMNVSTLELGDSALYLCASSRFGISSVNTGELFFGEGSRLTVL.